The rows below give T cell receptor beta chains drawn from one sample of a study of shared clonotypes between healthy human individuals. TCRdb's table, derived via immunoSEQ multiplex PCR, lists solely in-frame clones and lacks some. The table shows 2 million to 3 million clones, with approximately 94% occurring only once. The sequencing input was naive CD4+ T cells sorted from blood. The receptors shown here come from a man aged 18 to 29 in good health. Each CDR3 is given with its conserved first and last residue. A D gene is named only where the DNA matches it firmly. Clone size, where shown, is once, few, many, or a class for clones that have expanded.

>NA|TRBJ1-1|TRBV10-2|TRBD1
CASRRGQGTLNTEAFF
TGCGCCAGCAGACGAGGACAGGGGACCTTGAACACTGAAGCTTTCTTT
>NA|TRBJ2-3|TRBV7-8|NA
CASSLYSTDTQYF
TGTGCCAGCAGCTTATACAGCACAGATACGCAGTATTTT
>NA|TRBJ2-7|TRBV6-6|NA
CASSRTQLSYEQYF
TGTGCCAGCTCCCGGACACAACTCTCCTACGAGCAGTACTTC
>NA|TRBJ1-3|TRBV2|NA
CASSRSPMGSSGNTIYF
TGTGCCAGCAGTCGCTCTCCTATGGGGAGCTCTGGAAACACCATATATTTT
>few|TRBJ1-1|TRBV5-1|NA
CASSRTENTEAFF
TGCGCCAGCAGCAGGACAGAGAACACTGAAGCTTTCTTT
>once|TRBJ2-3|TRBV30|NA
CAWTIGRDTQYF
TGTGCCTGGACAATCGGGCGAGATACGCAGTATTTT
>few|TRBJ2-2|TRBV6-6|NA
CASSFNTGELFF
TGTGCCAGCAGTTTCAACACCGGGGAGCTGTTTTTT
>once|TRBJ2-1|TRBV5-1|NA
CASTSEGALNEQFF
TGCGCCAGCACTAGCGAGGGGGCTCTCAATGAGCAGTTCTTC
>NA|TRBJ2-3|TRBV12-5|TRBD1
CASGSPGWRTGAPSDTDTQYF
TGTGCTAGTGGTTCCCCAGGATGGAGGACAGGGGCCCCTTCAGACACAGATACGCAGTATTTT
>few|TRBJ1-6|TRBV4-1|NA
CASSQEGQRDSPLHF
TGCGCCAGCAGCCAAGAAGGGCAGAGGGATTCACCCCTCCACTTT
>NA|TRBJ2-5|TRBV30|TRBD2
CAWRGGGKETQYF
TGTGCCTGGCGGGGCGGGGGGAAAGAGACCCAGTACTTC
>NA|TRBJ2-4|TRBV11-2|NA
CASLAKNIQYF
TGTGCCAGCCTAGCCAAAAACATTCAGTACTTC
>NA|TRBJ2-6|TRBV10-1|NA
CASSDWANVLTF
TGCGCCAGCAGTGACTGGGCCAACGTCCTGACTTTC
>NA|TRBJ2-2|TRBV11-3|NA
CASSYNTGELFF
TGTGCCAGCAGCTATAACACCGGGGAGCTGTTTTTT
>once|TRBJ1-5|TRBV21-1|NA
CASSKDNRASNQPQHF
TGTGCCAGCAGCAAAGATAACCGGGCAAGCAATCAGCCCCAGCATTTT
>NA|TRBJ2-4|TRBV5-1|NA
CASSLDQNIQYF
TGCGCCAGCAGCTTGGATCAAAACATTCAGTACTTC
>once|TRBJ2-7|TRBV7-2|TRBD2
CASSPIVAGGYEQYF
TGTGCCAGCAGCCCAATCGTAGCGGGAGGGTACGAGCAGTACTTC
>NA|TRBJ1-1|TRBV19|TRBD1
CASSYRDSEAFF
TGTGCCAGTAGTTACCGGGACAGTGAAGCTTTCTTT
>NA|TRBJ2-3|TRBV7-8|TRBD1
CASSSGQGTDTQYF
TGTGCCAGCAGCTCTGGACAGGGCACAGATACGCAGTATTTT
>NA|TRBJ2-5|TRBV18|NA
CASSPLDSQETQYF
TGTGCCAGCTCACCGCTGGACAGCCAAGAGACCCAGTACTTC
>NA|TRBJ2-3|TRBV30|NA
CAWSVRGLKTQYF
TGTGCCTGGAGTGTACGAGGCTTAAAGACGCAGTATTTT
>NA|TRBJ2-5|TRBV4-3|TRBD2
CASSRGLAGGSETQYF
TGCGCCAGCAGCCGGGGACTAGCGGGAGGCTCAGAGACCCAGTACTTC